The present TCR beta chain was sequenced within a study of T cells in narcolepsy. Sequencing was performed with immunoSEQ multiplex PCR; in TCRdb, only in-frame clones are kept and a portion is missing. The sample holds under 40,000 clones; 80% to 85% are singletons and the top ten take roughly 0.68%. Germline V gene lookup returns CDR1 SGHDN and CDR2 FVKESK. The CDR3 totals 14 residues. Trimming took 1 base from V and 5 from J, leaving 9 bases between them. The V and J genes are TRBV14 and TRBJ2-1; D uncertain. Sequencing was done on a sample of memory (CD45RA-) CD4+ T cells from blood. This TCR was recovered from a human donor in good health. CDR3 coding DNA: TGTGCCAGCAGCCAAGGGTTTCGGGACAATGAGCAGTTCTTC. Its translation: CASSQGFRDNEQFF.